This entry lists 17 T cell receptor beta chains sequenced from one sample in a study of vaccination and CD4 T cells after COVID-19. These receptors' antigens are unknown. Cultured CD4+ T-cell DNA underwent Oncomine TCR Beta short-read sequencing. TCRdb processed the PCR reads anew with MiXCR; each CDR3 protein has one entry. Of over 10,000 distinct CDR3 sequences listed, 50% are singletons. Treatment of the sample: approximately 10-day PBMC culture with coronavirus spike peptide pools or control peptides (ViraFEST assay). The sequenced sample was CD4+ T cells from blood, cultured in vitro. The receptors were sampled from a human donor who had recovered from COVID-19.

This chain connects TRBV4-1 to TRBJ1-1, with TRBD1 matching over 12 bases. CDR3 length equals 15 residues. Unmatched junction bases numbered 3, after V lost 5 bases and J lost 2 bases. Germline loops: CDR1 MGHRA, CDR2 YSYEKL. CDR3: CASSGTGGFNTEAFF. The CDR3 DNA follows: TGCGCCAGCAGCGGGACAGGGGGCTTTAACACTGAAGCTTTCTTT.

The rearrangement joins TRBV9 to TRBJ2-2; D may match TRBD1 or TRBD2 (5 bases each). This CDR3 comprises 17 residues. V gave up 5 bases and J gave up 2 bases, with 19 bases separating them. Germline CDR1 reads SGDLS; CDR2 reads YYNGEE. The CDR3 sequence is CASSHLGTEANTGELFF. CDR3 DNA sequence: TGTGCCAGCAGTCACCTGGGGACGGAAGCTAACACCGGGGAGCTGTTTTTT.

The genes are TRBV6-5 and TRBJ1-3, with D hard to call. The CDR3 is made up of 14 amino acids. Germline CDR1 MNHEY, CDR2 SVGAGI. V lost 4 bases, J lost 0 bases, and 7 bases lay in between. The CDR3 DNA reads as TGTGCCAGCAGTTCAACTATCTCTGGAAACACCATATATTTT. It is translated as CASSSTISGNTIYF.

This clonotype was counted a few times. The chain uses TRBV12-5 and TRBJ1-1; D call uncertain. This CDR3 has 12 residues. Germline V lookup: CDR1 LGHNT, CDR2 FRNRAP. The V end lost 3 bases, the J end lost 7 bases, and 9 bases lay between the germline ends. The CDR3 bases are TGTGCTAGTGGTTTCGCGGAGAGTGAAGCTTTCTTT. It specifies CASGFAESEAFF.

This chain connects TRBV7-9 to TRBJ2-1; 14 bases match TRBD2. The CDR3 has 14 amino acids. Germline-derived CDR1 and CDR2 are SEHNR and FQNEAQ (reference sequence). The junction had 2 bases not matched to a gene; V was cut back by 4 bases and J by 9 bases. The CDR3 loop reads CASSWTSGGREQFF. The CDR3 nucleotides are TGTGCCAGCAGCTGGACTAGCGGGGGGCGTGAGCAGTTCTTC.

The CDR3 protein is CASSYSGGSNQPQHF. CDR3 sequence (DNA): TGTGCCAGCAGTTACTCAGGGGGAAGCAATCAGCCCCAGCATTTT. The chain is built from TRBV6-5 and TRBJ1-5; weak D call: TRBD1 (6 bases). The CDR3 extends over 15 amino acids. The germline CDR1 and CDR2 sequences are MNHEY and SVGAGI. Trimming shortened V by 0 bases and J by 1 base, and 7 bases separated the two germline ends.

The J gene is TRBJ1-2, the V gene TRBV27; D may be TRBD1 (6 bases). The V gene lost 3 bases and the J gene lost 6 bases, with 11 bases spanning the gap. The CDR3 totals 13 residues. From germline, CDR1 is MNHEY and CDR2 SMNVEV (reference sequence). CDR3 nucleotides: TGTGCCAGCAGTTTGGGCAGGGGCAATGGCTACACCTTC. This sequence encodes CASSLGRGNGYTF.

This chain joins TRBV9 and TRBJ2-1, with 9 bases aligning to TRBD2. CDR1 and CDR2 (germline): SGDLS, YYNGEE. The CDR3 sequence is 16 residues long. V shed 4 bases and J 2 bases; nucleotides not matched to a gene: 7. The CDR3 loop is CASSIQAGGPYNEQFF. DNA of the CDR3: TGTGCCAGCAGCATTCAAGCGGGGGGCCCCTACAATGAGCAGTTCTTC.

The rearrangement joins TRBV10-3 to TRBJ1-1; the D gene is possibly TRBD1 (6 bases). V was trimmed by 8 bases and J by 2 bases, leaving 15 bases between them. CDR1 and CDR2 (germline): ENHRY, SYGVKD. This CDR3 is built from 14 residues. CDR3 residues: CAIGRQETNTEAFF. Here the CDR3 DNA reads TGTGCCATCGGGAGACAGGAAACAAACACTGAAGCTTTCTTT.

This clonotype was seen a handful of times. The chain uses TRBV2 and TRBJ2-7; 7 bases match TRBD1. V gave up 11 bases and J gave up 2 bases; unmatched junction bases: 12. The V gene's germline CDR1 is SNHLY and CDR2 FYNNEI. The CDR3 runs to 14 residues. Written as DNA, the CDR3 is TGTGCCCGCCGGCGACAGGGCCAGACCTACGAGCAGTACTTC. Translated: CARRRQGQTYEQYF.

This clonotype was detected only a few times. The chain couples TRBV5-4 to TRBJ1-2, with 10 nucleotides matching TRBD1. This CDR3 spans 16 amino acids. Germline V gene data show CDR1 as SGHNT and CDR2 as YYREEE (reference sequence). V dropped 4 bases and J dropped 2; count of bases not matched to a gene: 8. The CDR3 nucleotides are TGTGCCAGCAGCCCCGCCGGGACAGGGGCAAACTATGGCTACACCTTC. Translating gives CASSPAGTGANYGYTF.

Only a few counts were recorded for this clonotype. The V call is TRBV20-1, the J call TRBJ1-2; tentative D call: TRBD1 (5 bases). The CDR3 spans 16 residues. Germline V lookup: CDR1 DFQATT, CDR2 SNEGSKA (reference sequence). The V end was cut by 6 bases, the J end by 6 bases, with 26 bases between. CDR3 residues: CSAPRWQGGGADGYTF. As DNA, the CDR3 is TGCAGTGCCCCCCGATGGCAGGGAGGAGGGGCGGATGGCTACACCTTC.

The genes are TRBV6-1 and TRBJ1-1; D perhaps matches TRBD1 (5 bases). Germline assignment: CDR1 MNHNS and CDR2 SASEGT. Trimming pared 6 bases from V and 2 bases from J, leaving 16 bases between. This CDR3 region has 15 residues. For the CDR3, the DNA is TGTGCCAGCAGCACAAGACAGATCCTTAACACTGAAGCTTTCTTT. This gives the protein CASSTRQILNTEAFF.

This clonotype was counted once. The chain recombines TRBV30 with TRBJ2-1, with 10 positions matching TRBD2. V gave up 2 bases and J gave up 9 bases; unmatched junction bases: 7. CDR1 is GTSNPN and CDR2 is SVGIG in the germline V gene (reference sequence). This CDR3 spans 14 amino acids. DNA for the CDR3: TGTGCCTGGAGTTCCAGCGGGGGGGACAGTGAGCAGTTCTTC. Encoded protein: CAWSSSGGDSEQFF.

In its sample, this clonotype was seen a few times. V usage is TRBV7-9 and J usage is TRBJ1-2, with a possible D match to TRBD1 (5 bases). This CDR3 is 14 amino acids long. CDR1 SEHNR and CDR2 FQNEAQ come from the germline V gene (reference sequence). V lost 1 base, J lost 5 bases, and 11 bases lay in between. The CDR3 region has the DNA TGTGCCAGCAGCTTAGACGCAGGGTCTTATGGCTACACCTTC. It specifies CASSLDAGSYGYTF. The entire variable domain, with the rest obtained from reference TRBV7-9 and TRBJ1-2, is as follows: DTGVSQNPRHKITKRGQNVTFRCDPISEHNRLYWYRQTLGQGPEFLTYFQNEAQLEKSRLLSDRFSAERPKGSFSTLEIQRTEQGDSAMYLCASSLDAGSYGYTFGSGTRLTVV.

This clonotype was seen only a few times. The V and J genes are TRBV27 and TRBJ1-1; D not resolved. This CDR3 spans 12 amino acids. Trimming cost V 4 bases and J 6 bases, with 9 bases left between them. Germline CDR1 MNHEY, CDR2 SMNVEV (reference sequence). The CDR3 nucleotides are TGTGCCAGCAGTTCGTGGGATTCTGAAGCTTTCTTT. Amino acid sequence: CASSSWDSEAFF.

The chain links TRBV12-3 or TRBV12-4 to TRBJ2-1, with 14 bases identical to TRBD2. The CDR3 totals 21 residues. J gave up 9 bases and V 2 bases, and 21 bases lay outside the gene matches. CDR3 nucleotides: TGTGCCAGCAGTTTAAGGACCCCCCTAATGACTAGCGGGGGGGCCTCGAGTGAGCAGTTCTTC. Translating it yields CASSLRTPLMTSGGASSEQFF.